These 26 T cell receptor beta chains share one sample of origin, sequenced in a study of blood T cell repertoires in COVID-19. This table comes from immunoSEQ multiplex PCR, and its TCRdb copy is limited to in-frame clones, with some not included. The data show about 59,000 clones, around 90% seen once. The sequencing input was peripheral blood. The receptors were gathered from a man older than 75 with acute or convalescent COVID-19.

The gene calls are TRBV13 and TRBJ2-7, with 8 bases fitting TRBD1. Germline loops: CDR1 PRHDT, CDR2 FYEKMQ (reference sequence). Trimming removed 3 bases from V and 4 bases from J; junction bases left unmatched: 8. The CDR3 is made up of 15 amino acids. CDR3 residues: CASSLTGTGVYEQYF. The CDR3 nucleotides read TGTGCCAGCAGCTTGACCGGGACAGGTGTTTACGAGCAGTACTTC.

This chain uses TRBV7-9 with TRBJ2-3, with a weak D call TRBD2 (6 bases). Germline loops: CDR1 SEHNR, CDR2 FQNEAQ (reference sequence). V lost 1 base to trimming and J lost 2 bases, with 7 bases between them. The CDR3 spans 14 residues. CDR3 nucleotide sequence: TGTGCCAGCAGCTTAGAGGGACTCACAGATACGCAGTATTTT. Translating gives CASSLEGLTDTQYF.

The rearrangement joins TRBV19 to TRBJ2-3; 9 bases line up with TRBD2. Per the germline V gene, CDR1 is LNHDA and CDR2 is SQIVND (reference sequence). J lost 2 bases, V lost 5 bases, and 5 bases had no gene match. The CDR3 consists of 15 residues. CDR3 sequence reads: CASSALAGYTDTQYF. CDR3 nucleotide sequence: TGTGCCAGTAGTGCGCTAGCGGGATACACAGATACGCAGTATTTT.

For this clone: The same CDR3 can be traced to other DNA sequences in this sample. CDR3 amino acids: CASSPGAGEQYF. The DNA for the CDR3 is TGTGCCAGCAGTCCTGGGGCCGGCGAGCAGTACTTC. The chain combines TRBV12-3 or TRBV12-4 with TRBJ2-7; TRBD1 might be the D (5 bases). V was clipped by 5 bases and J by 6 bases, with 11 bases between them. The CDR3 is made up of 12 amino acids.

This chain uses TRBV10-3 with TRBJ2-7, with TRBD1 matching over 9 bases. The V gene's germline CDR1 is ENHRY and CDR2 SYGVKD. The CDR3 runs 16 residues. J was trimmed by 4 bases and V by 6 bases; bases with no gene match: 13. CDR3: CAIRERATGGMYEQYF. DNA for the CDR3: TGTGCCATCAGGGAGCGAGCGACAGGGGGAATGTACGAGCAGTACTTC.

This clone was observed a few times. In DNA form, the CDR3 reads TGTGCCAGCAGTGGCGGGACTAGCGGGGGGGTCATGGGTGAGCAGTTCTTC. It codes for CASSGGTSGGVMGEQFF. The V call is TRBV6-1, the J call TRBJ2-1; 16 nucleotides line up with TRBD2. CDR3 length equals 17 residues. Losses at the gene ends were 4 bases for V and 9 bases for J; bases not matched to a gene: 9. Germline loops: CDR1 MNHNS, CDR2 SASEGT.

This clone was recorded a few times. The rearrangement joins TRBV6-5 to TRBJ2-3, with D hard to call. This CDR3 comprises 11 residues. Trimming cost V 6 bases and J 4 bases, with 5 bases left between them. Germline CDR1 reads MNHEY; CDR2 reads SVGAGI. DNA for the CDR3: TGTGCCAGCAGCCTAGCAGATACGCAGTATTTT. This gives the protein CASSLADTQYF.

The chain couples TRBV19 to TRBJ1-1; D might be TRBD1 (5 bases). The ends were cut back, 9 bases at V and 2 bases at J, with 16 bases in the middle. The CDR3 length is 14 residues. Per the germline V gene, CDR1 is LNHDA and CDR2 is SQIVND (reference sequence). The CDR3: CASTNQGVNTEAFF. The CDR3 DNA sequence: TGTGCCAGCACCAATCAAGGGGTTAACACTGAAGCTTTCTTT.

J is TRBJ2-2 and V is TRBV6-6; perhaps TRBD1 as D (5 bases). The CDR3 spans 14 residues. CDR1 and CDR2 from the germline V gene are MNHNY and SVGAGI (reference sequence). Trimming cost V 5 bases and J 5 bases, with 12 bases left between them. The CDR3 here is CASSKQGGTGELFF. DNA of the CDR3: TGTGCCAGCAGTAAGCAGGGTGGGACCGGGGAGCTGTTTTTT.

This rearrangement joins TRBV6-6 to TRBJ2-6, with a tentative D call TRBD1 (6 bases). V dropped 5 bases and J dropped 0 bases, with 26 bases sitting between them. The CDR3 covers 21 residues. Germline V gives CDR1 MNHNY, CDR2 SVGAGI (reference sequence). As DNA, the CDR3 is TGTGCCAGCAGTCCCAGCAGGGGCAGTCCTCCCAAACGCTCTGGGGCCAACGTCCTGACTTTC. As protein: CASSPSRGSPPKRSGANVLTF.

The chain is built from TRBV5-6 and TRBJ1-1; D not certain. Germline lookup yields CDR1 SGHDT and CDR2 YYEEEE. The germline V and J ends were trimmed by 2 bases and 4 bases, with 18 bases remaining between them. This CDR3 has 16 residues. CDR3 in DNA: TGTGCCAGCAGCTTAAAAGGAGGAGCCCGAGGCACTGAAGCTTTCTTT. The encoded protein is CASSLKGGARGTEAFF.

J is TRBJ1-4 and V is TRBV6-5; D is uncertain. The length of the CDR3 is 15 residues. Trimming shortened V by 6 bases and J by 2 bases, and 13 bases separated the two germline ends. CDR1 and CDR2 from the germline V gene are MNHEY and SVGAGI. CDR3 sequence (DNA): TGTGCCAGCAGGCGGTACCAAGCCACTAATGAAAAACTGTTTTTT. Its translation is CASRRYQATNEKLFF.

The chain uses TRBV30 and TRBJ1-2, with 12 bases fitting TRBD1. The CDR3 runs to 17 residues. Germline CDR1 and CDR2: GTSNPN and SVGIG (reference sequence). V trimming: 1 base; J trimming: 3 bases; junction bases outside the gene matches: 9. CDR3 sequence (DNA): TGTGCCTGGAGTGCCCTCGCCGGGACAGGGGGCGACTATGGCTACACCTTC. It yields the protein CAWSALAGTGGDYGYTF.

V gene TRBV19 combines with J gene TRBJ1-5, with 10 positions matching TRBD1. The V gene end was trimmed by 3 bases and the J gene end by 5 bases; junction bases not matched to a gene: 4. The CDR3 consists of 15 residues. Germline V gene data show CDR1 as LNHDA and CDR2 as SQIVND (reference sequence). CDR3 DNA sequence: TGTGCCAGTAGTATTCGGGGGACAGGGGATCAGCCCCAGCATTTT. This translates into CASSIRGTGDQPQHF.

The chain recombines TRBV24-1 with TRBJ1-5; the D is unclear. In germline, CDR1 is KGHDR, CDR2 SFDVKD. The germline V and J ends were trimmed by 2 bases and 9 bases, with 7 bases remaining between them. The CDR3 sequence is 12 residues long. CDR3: CATSDSGLPQHF. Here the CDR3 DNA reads TGTGCCACCAGTGATTCGGGGTTGCCCCAGCATTTT.

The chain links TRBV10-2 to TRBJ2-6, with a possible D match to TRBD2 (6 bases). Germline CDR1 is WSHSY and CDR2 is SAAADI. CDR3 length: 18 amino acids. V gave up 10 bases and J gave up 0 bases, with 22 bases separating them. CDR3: CATSRFSGVSSGANVLTF. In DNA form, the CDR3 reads TGCGCCACCTCTCGTTTCTCGGGGGTTAGCTCTGGGGCCAACGTCCTGACTTTC.

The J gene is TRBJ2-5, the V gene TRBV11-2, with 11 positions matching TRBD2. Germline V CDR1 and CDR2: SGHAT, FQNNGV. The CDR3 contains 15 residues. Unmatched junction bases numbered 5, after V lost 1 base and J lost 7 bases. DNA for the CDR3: TGTGCCAGCAGCTTAGTACTTAGCGGGGGGGGGACCCAGTACTTC. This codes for CASSLVLSGGGTQYF.

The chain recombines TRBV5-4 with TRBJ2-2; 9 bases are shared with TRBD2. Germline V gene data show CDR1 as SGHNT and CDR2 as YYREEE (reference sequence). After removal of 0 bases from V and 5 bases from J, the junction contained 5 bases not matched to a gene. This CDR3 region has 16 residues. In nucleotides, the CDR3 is TGTGCCAGCAGCTTGGCAGCGGGGGGCACGACCGGGGAGCTGTTTTTT. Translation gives CASSLAAGGTTGELFF.

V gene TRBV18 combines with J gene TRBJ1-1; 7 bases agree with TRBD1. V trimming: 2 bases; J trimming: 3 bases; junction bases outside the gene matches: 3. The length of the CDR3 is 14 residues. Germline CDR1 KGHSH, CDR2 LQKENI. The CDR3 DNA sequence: TGTGCCAGCTCACCAAGGGGGCAGGACACTGAAGCTTTCTTT. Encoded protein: CASSPRGQDTEAFF.

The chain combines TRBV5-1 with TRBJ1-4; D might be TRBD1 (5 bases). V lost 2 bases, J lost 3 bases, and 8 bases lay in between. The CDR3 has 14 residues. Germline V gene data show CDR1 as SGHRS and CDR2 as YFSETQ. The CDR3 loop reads CASSLPGSNEKLFF. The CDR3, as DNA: TGCGCCAGCAGCTTACCAGGGTCTAATGAAAAACTGTTTTTT. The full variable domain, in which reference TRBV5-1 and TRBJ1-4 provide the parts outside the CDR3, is KAGVTQTPRYLIKTRGQQVTLSCSPISGHRSVSWYQQTPGQGLQFLFEYFSETQRNKGNFPGRFSGRQFSNSRSEMNVSTLELGDSALYLCASSLPGSNEKLFFGSGTQLSVL.

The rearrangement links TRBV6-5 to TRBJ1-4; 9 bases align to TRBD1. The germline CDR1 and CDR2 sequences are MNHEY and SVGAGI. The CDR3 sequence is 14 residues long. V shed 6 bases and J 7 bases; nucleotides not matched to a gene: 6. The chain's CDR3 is CASSTGGWGEKLFF. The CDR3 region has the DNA TGTGCCAGCAGCACAGGGGGCTGGGGTGAAAAACTGTTTTTT.

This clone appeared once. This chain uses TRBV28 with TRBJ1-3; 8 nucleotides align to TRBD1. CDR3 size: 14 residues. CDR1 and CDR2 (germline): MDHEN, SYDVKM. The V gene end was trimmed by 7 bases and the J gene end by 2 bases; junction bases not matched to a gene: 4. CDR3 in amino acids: CASIEGQAGNTIYF. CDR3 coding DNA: TGTGCCAGCATTGAGGGACAGGCTGGAAACACCATATATTTT.

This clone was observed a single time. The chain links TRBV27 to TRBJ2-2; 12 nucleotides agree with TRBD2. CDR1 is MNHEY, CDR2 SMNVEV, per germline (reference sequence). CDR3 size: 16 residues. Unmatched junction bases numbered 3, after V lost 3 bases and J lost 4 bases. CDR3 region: CASSLQTSGGTGELFF. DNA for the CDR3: TGTGCCAGCAGTTTGCAGACTAGCGGGGGCACCGGGGAGCTGTTTTTT.

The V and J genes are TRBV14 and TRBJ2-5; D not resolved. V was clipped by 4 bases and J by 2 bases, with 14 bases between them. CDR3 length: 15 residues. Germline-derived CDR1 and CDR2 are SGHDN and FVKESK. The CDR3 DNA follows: TGTGCCAGCAGCCGCCTCGCCACGAGTCAAGAGACCCAGTACTTC. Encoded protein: CASSRLATSQETQYF.

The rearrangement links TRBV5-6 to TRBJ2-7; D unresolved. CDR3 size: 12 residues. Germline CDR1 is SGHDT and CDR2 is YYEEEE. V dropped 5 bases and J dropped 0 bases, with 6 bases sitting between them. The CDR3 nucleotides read TGTGCCAGCAGTTGGGCCTCCTACGAGCAGTACTTC. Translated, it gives CASSWASYEQYF.

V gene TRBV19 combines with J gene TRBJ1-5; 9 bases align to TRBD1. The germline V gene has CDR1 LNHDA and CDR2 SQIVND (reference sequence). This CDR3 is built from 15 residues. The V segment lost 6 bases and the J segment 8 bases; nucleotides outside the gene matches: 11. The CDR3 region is CASRPNRGLAEPQHF. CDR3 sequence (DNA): TGTGCCAGTAGACCTAACAGGGGGCTTGCAGAGCCCCAGCATTTT.